This T cell receptor beta chain is from a study of blood T cell repertoires in COVID-19. Clones were read by immunoSEQ multiplex PCR, and TCRdb kept only the in-frame ones, dropping some. The sample has approximately 300,000 clones, roughly 86% seen once; the top ten hold around 1.5%. The trim removed 3 bases at V and 6 bases at J, leaving 9 bases unmatched. The germline gives CDR1 MDHEN, CDR2 SYDVKM. The CDR3 length is 16 residues. The sequenced sample consisted of peripheral blood. V gene TRBV28 combines with J gene TRBJ1-4; the match to TRBD1 covers 8 bases. The TCR originated in a woman aged 50 to 65 with acute or convalescent COVID-19. The CDR3 sequence: CASSFSAGGTDEKLFF. CDR3 nucleotide sequence: TGTGCCAGCAGTTTTTCGGCAGGGGGCACGGATGAAAAACTGTTTTTT.